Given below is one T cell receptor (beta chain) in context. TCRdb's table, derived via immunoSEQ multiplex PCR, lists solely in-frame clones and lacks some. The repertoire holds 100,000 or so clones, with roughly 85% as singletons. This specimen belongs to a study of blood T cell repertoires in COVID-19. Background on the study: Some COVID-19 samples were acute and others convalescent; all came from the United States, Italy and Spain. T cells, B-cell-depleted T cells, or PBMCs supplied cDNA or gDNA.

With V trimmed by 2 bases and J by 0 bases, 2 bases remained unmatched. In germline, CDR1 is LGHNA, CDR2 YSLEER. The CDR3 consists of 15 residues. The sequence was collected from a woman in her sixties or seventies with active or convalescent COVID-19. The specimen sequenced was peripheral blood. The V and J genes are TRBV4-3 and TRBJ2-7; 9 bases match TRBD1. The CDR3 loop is CASSQQQGASYEQYF. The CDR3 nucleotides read TGCGCCAGCAGCCAACAACAGGGGGCCTCCTACGAGCAGTACTTC.